This TCR beta chain comes out of a study of cytomegalovirus exposure and HLA in healthy donors (dated by TCRdb to 2016 to 2017). Looking at the study overall: An earlier analysis of several hundred of the donors reported 250 to 300 Gb of sequence data and 117 million unique TCR beta sequences from about 179 million T cells. Along with the approximately 700-subject first cohort, a separate validation cohort of roughly 110 different subjects was used. The study aimed to test whether cataloging public T cell receptors could reveal signatures of past pathogen exposure. An earlier analysis of some 500 of the donors used high-throughput TCR beta sequencing to judge whether each TCR beta V gene segment behaved as functional or pseudogenic. Rather than drawing on any new phenotypic data, the later analysis identified candidate immune exposures from TCR beta sequences and the way those sequences occurred across donors. Across 300 to 500 genotyped donors of the cohort, an average of 235,054 unique TCR beta nucleotide sequences per donor were sequenced, and 15% to 20% of those sequences were non-productive. HLA typing covered class I and class II loci at four-digit resolution. All discovery cohort repertoires had been generated on a single sequencing platform. Using immunosequencing, the study profiled T cell repertoires from 666 subjects and related those repertoires to cytomegalovirus serostatus. An early release that covered around 590 HLA-typed donors contained approximately 320 gigabases of sequencing data and around 85 million unique TCR sequences. A later analysis re-examined previously published TCR beta repertoires from just over 650 donors and added high-resolution HLA genotyping to investigate patterns of TCR occurrence. Genome-wide SNP genotypes for about 60% of the roughly 700 donors were used in a later genetic analysis, which treated that subset as a discovery cohort. Among the roughly 410 genotyped donors, under 90% belonged to the genetic ancestry cluster associated with self-reported Caucasian donors. Typing coverage differed by locus: A, B, C, DRB1 and DQB1 were typed in roughly 629-640 donors, DQA1 in 522, DPA1 in around 600, and DPB1 in 472. Donor age, sex, ethnicity and CMV serostatus were compiled alongside the repertoire data. Four to six DR-DQ haplotypes were handled as single units for association and clustering because linkage in the cohort was strong. To predict cytomegalovirus infection status, the study combined high-throughput TCR immunosequencing, statistical association of individual TCRs with disease status, and machine learning.

V is trimmed back by 11 bases and J by 2 bases, and the junction contains 8 bases that no gene match accounts for. From cysteine to phenylalanine, the CDR3 is 14 amino acids long. Only the CDR3 portion is preserved as DNA: 42 bases, with reading frame beginning at the first base. CDR1 and CDR2 (WNHNN, SYGVQD) derive from the germline V gene (reference sequence). The cohort was made up of 650 to 700 healthy bone marrow donors. At the time of sampling, all cohort members were nominally healthy, though unrecorded immune exposures were likely present. The donor was CMV seropositive and belonged to the group of 250 to 300 seropositive cohort members. A peripheral blood sample was provided by each donor, and peripheral blood mononuclear cells were used for TCR beta sequencing. Genomic DNA was extracted from the blood cell samples with the Qiagen DNeasy Blood Extraction Kit. Overall study results and their limits: While some public TCRs were present in many individuals, most TCR sequences turned up only very rarely across donors. In a later analysis, around 17,000 TCR beta sequences were associated with specific HLA alleles at a false discovery rate of 0.05. In a later genetic analysis, a missense DCLRE1C variant was associated with V-gene and J-gene trimming of TCR beta chains, and the association was replicated in an independent cohort. Broadly in line with IMGT annotations, most TCR beta V segments showed up in productive rearrangements about 87% or about 30% of the time in an earlier analysis of approximately 640 of the donors. A later analysis found that HLA-associated TCR beta chains were more clonally expanded and had lower generation probabilities than equally common non-associated chains. Sequencing depth was assumed to be roughly uniform across donors in the presence/absence analyses, though that assumption may not hold. Seventeen rarely observed V segments, including chromosome 9 orphons, were excluded from the earlier analysis of about 500 of the donors because counts were too low. A further reported finding was that TCR beta sequences accurately predicted the HLA-A and HLA-B alleles for most subjects in the first cohort. In a later analysis, most CMV-associated TCR beta chains were found to appear HLA-restricted, with HLA associations seemingly driven largely by CMV exposure. Because some donors lacked HLA typing at each locus, the association tests relied only on the typed subset. Correlated functional status among segregating V segments might be attributable to linkage disequilibrium, but an unknown experimental factor could not be ruled out. Several of the top co-occurrence clusters appeared to be linked to parvovirus B19, influenza, CMV and Epstein-Barr virus, according to a later analysis. Because the 87-base-pair reads could not distinguish some IMGT-functional V segments, including TRBV6-2 and TRBV6-3, those segments were excluded. According to a later genetic analysis, donors in an Asian-associated ancestry cluster had fewer N-insertions in productive TCRs than the approximately 650-donor mean. This cohort had only TCR beta chains sequenced, and the lack of alpha or paired-chain data limited which features could be detected. In a later analysis, TCR association rates were found to vary across HLA loci, with the most associated TCRs seen for DRB1 alleles and the fewest for HLA-C alleles. A cluster of highly shared sequence variants was judged likely to represent a technical artifact of the sequencing pipeline. A few of the identified cytomegalovirus-associated TCR beta chains were confirmed in vitro to be specific for cytomegalovirus antigens. The authors suggested that the approach could potentially be extended to other disease states and immunological phenotypes. The study gave a list of 150 to 200 TCR beta chains associated with cytomegalovirus. Strong co-occurrence of HLA alleles, especially DR and DQ, made assigning TCR associations to individual alleles difficult. CMV serostatus was the only immune exposure information available for the cohort. The classifier was reported to diagnose cytomegalovirus status with high specificity and sensitivity in both the original cohort and the validation cohort.

Remarks on this clone: No cognate antigen has been identified for it. Per-base qualities were not stored, and no clone one base away is much larger.

The library was generated by the immunoSEQ multiplex PCR assay. A mixture of 60 forward primers for TCR Vbeta segments and 13 reverse primers for TCR Jbeta segments was used in the multiplex PCR. The CDR3 region of rearranged TCR beta genes was amplified from genomic DNA by a multiplex PCR assay. On the Illumina HiSeq System, the amplified TCR beta libraries were sequenced as 87-base-pair reads. In the paper's pipeline: A later analysis tallied around 80 million unique TCR beta chains across the 640 or so repertoires, and approximately 9.9 million of those chains were shared by two or more donors. Raw reads were error-corrected and collapsed into unique sequences by a nearest-neighbor algorithm in which closely related sequences were merged to remove PCR and sequencing errors. V, D and J gene segments were assigned by aligning CDR3 sequences to IMGT reference sequences. For a sequence to be retained, a match of at least six nucleotides to both a V gene segment and a J gene segment was required. Rearrangements were classified as productive when the CDR3 lacked stop codons and remained in frame with V and J, and all other rearrangements were classified as non-productive. CDR3 was defined by IMGT convention, running from the second conserved V-encoded cysteine to the conserved J-encoded phenylalanine. Sequences without an unambiguous match to a single V gene segment were excluded from the earlier analysis of about 600 of the donors. In an earlier analysis of almost 600 of the donors, a V segment was called functional when productive rearrangements were above 56.7%, and segregating when the standard deviation between donors exceeded 5%. A statistical classification framework was built for diagnosing cytomegalovirus status from the catalog of TCR beta chain sequences. V and J gene assignment, in a later analysis, came from comparing TCR nucleotide sequences with IMGT/GENE-DB human TR gene sequences. The TCRdist pipeline was used in a later analysis to assign CDR3 sequences and most-parsimonious VDJ recombination scenarios. A later analysis defined each TCR beta chain by its CDR3 amino acid sequence plus V-gene family, and excluded reads lacking a unique V-gene family. In a later analysis, a few hundred highly shared, low-generation-probability nucleotide sequences were removed to address suspected cross-contamination and a sequencing artifact. For each public chain, a later analysis derived a clonal expansion index from normalized ranks of inferred template counts within each repertoire. In a later analysis, generation probabilities were computed with a VDJ recombination model fitted to out-of-frame rearrangements, and the resulting probabilities were checked against IGoR. In a later analysis, hypergeometric tests were used to score TCR-TCR, TCR-HLA and TCR-CMV co-occurrence, with a repertoire-size bias correction applied to TCR pairs. A later analysis estimated false discovery rates by permuting HLA or CMV assignments 20 times. A later analysis grouped co-occurring TCRs with DBSCAN, adding TCRdist sequence similarity when clustering within HLA-allele-positive subsets. For co-occurrence clustering, repertoires with fewer than 30,000 or more than 120,000 public chains were excluded, along with a handful of repertoires with anomalous nucleotide sharing. Not all clones reach the TCRdb copy of this immuneACCESS table, which keeps in-frame sequences only. Checked studies attribute under half of the gap to unresolved V genes and leave the rest unexplained. V and J calls and clone size are those listed in that table; D and trimming were worked out from the DNA. This sample is represented by about 67,000 clones; about 80% of them were singletons. The top ten clonotypes cover over 7.5% of the sample.

This receptor was obtained from a man in his 60s in good health and CMV-seropositive. Recombination connected TRBV10-1 to TRBJ2-2, with TRBD1 matching 7 junction bases. The sequenced sample consisted of PBMCs. CDR3 loop: CAGMDRINTGELFF. The sequenced DNA: TGCGCCGGTATGGACAGGATAAACACCGGGGAGCTGTTTTTT.